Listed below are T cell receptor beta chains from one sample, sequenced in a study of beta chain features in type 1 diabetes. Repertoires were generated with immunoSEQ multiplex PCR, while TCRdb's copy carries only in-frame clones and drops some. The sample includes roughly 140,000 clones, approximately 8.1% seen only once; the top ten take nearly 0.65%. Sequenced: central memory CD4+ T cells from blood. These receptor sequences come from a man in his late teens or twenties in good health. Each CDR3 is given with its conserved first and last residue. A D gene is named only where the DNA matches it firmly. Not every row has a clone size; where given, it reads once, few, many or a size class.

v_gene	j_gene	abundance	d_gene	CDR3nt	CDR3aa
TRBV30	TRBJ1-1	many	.	TGTGCCTGGGACAGGTTGAGAACTGAAGCTTTCTTT	CAWDRLRTEAFF
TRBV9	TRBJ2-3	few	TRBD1	TGTGCCAGCAGCGTCAGTGCGGGACAGGGGAGCACAGATACGCAGTATTTT	CASSVSAGQGSTDTQYF
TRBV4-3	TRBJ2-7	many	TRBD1	TGCGCCAGCAGCCAAGAGACAGGGTACGAGCAGTACTTC	CASSQETGYEQYF
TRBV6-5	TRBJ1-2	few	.	TGTGCCAGCAGTGAATCATTTAAAACAGTTTCGGGAGACTTC	CASSESFKTVSGDF
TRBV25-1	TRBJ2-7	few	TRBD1	TGTGCCAGCAGTCCGCGGGACAGGGTACACGAGCAGTACTTC	CASSPRDRVHEQYF
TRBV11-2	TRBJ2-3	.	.	TGTGCCAGCAGCTTAGCCTTCGCCAGCGCCTCTAGCACAGATACGCAGTATTTT	CASSLAFASASSTDTQYF
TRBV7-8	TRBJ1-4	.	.	TGTGCCAGCAGCCTCGGGTCAACAACCCCAACTAATGAAAAACTGTTTTTT	CASSLGSTTPTNEKLFF
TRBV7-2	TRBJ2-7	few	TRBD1	TGTGCCAGCAGCTTAGTCGCGGGACAGGGAGGCTACGAGCAGTACTTC	CASSLVAGQGGYEQYF
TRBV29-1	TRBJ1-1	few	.	TGCAGCGTATTTCGGGCGGGAATGAACACTGAAGCTTTCTTT	CSVFRAGMNTEAFF
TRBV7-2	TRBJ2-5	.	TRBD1	TGTGCCAGCAGCTTAGGAGTCAGGGGGCAAGAGACCCAGTACTTC	CASSLGVRGQETQYF
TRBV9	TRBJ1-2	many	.	TGTGCCAGCAGCCCGAGGGGAGGGAATAACTATGGCTACACCTTC	CASSPRGGNNYGYTF
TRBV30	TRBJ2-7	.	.	TGTGCCTGGAGTGTAGCTGCCTACGAGCAGTACTTC	CAWSVAAYEQYF
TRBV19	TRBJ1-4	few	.	TGTGCCAGTAGTATCGGGGGGCGGACGGCTAATGAAAAACTGTTTTTT	CASSIGGRTANEKLFF
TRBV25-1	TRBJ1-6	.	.	TGTGCCAGCAGTGAGCCGGGGGATTCACCCCTCCACTTT	CASSEPGDSPLHF
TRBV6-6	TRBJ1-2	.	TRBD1	TGTGCCAGCAGTGACCGGGACAGGGCCGGCTACACCTTC	CASSDRDRAGYTF
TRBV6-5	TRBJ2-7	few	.	TGTGCCAGCACCGACAACAGCTACGAGCAGTACTTC	CASTDNSYEQYF
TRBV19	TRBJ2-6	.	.	TGTGCCAGTAGTAGCCAGGCAGGAGGGGCCAACGTCCTGACTTTC	CASSSQAGGANVLTF
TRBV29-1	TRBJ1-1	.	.	TGCAGCGTTGTAGTAGGCGGGAACACTGAAGCTTTCTTT	CSVVVGGNTEAFF
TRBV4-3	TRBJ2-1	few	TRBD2	TGCGCCAGCAGCCAAGGAAACCTAGCGGGAGGGCTCTACAATGAGCAGTTCTTC	CASSQGNLAGGLYNEQFF
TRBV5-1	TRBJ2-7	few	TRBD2	TGCGCCAGCAGCTCAACCGGGACTAGCGGGAGGAGCTCCTACGAGCAGTACTTC	CASSSTGTSGRSSYEQYF
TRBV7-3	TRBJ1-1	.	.	TGTGCCAGCAGCTCCACCCTGGGGGGCACTGAAGCTTTCTTT	CASSSTLGGTEAFF
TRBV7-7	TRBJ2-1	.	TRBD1	TGTGCTAGCAGCTTACTAATGGGACAGGGCAATGAGCAGTTCTTC	CASSLLMGQGNEQFF
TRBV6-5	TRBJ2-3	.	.	TGTGCCAGCAGTTACTCGAAGACAGCAGATACGCAGTATTTT	CASSYSKTADTQYF
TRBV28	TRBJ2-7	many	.	TGTGCCAGCAGTTTAGAGATCCCGCCGATGCAGTACTTC	CASSLEIPPMQYF
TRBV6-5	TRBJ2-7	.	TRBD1	TGTGCCAGCGGGACAGGCTACGAGCAGTACTTC	CASGTGYEQYF
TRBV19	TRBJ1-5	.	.	TGTGCCAGTAGTATAAGGCCCAGGGGAAATCAGCCCCAGCATTTT	CASSIRPRGNQPQHF
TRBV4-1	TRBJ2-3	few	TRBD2	TGCGCCAGCTCGGTTCTCCTAGCGGGAACAGATACGCAGTATTTT	CASSVLLAGTDTQYF
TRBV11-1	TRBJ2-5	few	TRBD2	TGTGCCAGCACCTTTGGGGCGGGAGGGGAAGAGACCCAGTACTTC	CASTFGAGGEETQYF
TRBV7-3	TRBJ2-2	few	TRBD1	TGTGCCAGCAGCACACAGGGGCGTTCGGGCACCGGGGAGCTGTTTTTT	CASSTQGRSGTGELFF
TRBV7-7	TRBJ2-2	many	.	TGTGCTAGCAGCAAGGACTTGGGGTCCGGGGAGCTGTTTTTT	CASSKDLGSGELFF
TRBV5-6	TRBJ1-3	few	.	TGTGCCAGCAGCCGACTGATCTCTGGAAACACCATATATTTT	CASSRLISGNTIYF
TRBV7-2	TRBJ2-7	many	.	TGTGCCAGCAGCTTAGAGGGGGCGGGGAGCTCCTACGAGCAGTACTTC	CASSLEGAGSSYEQYF
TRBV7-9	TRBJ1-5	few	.	TGTGCCAGCAGCTTAGGGGGGCTCAATCAGCCCCAGCATTTT	CASSLGGLNQPQHF
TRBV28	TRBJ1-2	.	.	TGTGCCAGCACTTCCCAGGGCTCCAGGGCTGGCTACACCTTC	CASTSQGSRAGYTF
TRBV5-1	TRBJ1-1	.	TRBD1	TGCGCCAGCAGCCGTGGGACAGCCTCACCGGCCACTGAAGCTTTCTTT	CASSRGTASPATEAFF
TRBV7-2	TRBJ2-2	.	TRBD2	TGTGCCAGCAGCTTAGCGGGAGGGTACACCGGGGAGCTGTTTTTT	CASSLAGGYTGELFF
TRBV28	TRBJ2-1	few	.	TGTGCCAGCACCCACCGGGACTTATACAATGAGCAGTTCTTC	CASTHRDLYNEQFF
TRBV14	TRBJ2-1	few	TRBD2	TGTGCCAGCGGCCCGTCCGGGAGGAACAATGAGCAGTTCTTC	CASGPSGRNNEQFF
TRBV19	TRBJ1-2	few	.	TGTGCCAGTAGTATGTGGCAGGCCTATGGCTACACCTTC	CASSMWQAYGYTF
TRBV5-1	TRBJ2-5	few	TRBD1	TGCGCCAGCAGCTCTCAGGACAGGGGGCGTTGGGAGACCCAGTACTTC	CASSSQDRGRWETQYF
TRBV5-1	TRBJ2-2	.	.	TGCGCCAGCAGCTTCACCGGGGACACCGGGGAGCTGTTTTTT	CASSFTGDTGELFF
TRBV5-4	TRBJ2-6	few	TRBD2	TGTGCCAGCAGCCCCAGGCGGCTAGCGGGAGAATCTGGGGCCAACGTCCTGACTTTC	CASSPRRLAGESGANVLTF
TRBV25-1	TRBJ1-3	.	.	TGTGCCAGCAGTGAATCCGGGGGGCCAGGTGGAAACACCATATATTTT	CASSESGGPGGNTIYF
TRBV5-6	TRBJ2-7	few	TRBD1	TGTGCCAGCAGCTCAAGACAGGGGTCTTTGAGCGAGCAGTACTTC	CASSSRQGSLSEQYF
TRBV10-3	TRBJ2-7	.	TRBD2	TGTGCCAGCAGAGCTAGCGGGCACGAGCAGTACTTC	CASRASGHEQYF
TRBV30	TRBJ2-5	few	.	TGTGCCTGGAGTGTACGAGGCGGAGAGACCCAGTACTTC	CAWSVRGGETQYF
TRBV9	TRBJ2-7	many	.	TGTGCCAGCAGCGCGAGTCAGGGTCCCTACGAGCAGTACTTC	CASSASQGPYEQYF
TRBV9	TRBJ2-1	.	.	TGTGCCAGCAGCGTAGACTACCGCATCACTTACAATGAGCAGTTCTTC	CASSVDYRITYNEQFF
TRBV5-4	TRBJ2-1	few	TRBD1	TGTGCCAGCAGCCCGGAGAGGGGGCTCAGGGGTGAGCAGTTCTTC	CASSPERGLRGEQFF
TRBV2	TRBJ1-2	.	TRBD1	TGTGCCAGCAGTGTACAGGGGGCCTATGGCTACACCTTC	CASSVQGAYGYTF
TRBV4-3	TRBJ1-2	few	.	TGCGCCAGCAGCCATGAGAGGGCAAAAAGCTACTATGGCTACACCTTC	CASSHERAKSYYGYTF
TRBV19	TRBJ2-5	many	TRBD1	TGTGCCAGTAGTACTGGGACAGGGATGGAGACCCAGTACTTC	CASSTGTGMETQYF
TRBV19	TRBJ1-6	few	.	TGTGCCAGTACCAAAGGGGCTGGATATAATTCACCCCTCCACTTT	CASTKGAGYNSPLHF
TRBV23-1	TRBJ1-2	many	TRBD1	TGCGCCAGCAGTCAATCCGGGCATTCGGGACAGCAGAACTATGGCTACACCTTC	CASSQSGHSGQQNYGYTF
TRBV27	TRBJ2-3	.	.	TGTGCCAGCAGTTACGCGGGATATAATACGCAGTATTTT	CASSYAGYNTQYF
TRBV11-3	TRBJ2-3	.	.	TGTGCCAGCAGTTCAACGGGAAGCACAGATACGCAGTATTTT	CASSSTGSTDTQYF
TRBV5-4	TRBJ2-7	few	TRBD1	TGTGCCAGCAGCGGCGGTTTGAGGGGGCCTTCCTACGAGCAGTACTTC	CASSGGLRGPSYEQYF
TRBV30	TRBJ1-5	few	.	TGTGCCTGGAGTCTTGGGCCAGGGAGGAATCAGCCCCAGCATTTT	CAWSLGPGRNQPQHF
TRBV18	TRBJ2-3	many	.	TGTGCCAGCTCACCACCGTCCACAGTCACAGATACGCAGTATTTT	CASSPPSTVTDTQYF
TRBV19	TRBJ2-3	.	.	TGTGCCAGTAGTGAGGGGGGGGCAGATACGCAGTATTTT	CASSEGGADTQYF